The 24 T cell receptor beta chains listed next were all sequenced from one sample in a study of cytomegalovirus exposure and HLA in healthy donors. This PCR relied on a set of 60 Vbeta primers and 13 Jbeta primers. This table comes from immunoSEQ multiplex PCR, and its TCRdb copy is limited to in-frame clones, with some not included. There are roughly 110,000 clones in the sample; about 76% occur only once, and around 12% lies in the top ten. Input material: PBMCs. All receptors derive from a woman in her 40s in good health and CMV-seropositive.

This rearrangement joins TRBV27 to TRBJ1-1; unclear D gene. V was trimmed by 4 bases and J by 5 bases, leaving 11 bases between them. Germline CDR1 reads MNHEY; CDR2 reads SMNVEV (reference sequence). The length of the CDR3 is 13 residues. The chain's CDR3 is CASSSKGRTEAFF. In nucleotides, the CDR3 is TGTGCCAGCAGTTCGAAAGGGAGGACTGAAGCTTTCTTT.

The sample holds one count of this clone. This rearrangement joins TRBV19 to TRBJ1-2; 9 bases match TRBD1. V shed 4 bases and J 6 bases; nucleotides not matched to a gene: 3. The CDR3 spans 13 residues. CDR1 is LNHDA and CDR2 is SQIVND in the germline V gene (reference sequence). CDR3 residues: CASSRGQGNGYTF. CDR3 sequence (DNA): TGTGCCAGTAGTAGGGGACAGGGTAATGGCTACACCTTC.

This clone was seen a single time. This chain joins TRBV7-2 and TRBJ2-1; 11 positions agree with TRBD2. Germline V gene sequence: CDR1 SGHTA, CDR2 FQGNSA. The CDR3 sequence is 15 residues long. J lost 9 bases, V lost 0 bases, and 4 bases had no gene match. This CDR3 is CASSLASGGASEQFF. As DNA, the CDR3 is TGTGCCAGCAGCTTAGCTAGCGGGGGGGCCAGTGAGCAGTTCTTC. The variable domain in full, with the rest retrieved from reference TRBV7-2 and TRBJ2-1, is GAGVSQSPSNKVTEKGKDVELRCDPISGHTALYWYRQSLGQGLEFLIYFQGNSAPDKSGLPSDRFSAERTGGSVSTLTIQRTQQEDSAVYLCASSLASGGASEQFFGPGTRLTVL.

The V gene is TRBV7-8, the J gene TRBJ1-2; weak D call: TRBD1 (6 bases). V shed 5 bases and J shed 5 bases, with 12 bases lying between them. Germline V gene data show CDR1 as SGHVS and CDR2 as FQNEAQ. The CDR3 has 13 amino acids. The CDR3 region has the DNA TGTGCCAGCAGCCCCCCAGGGGTTTATGGCTACACCTTC. As protein: CASSPPGVYGYTF.

The V gene is TRBV6-5, the J gene TRBJ2-7; 9 positions match TRBD2. The CDR3 is made up of 14 amino acids. After removal of 5 bases from V and 2 bases from J, the junction contained 4 bases not matched to a gene. From germline, CDR1 is MNHEY and CDR2 SVGAGI. The CDR3 protein is CASSAIAGAYEQYF. The CDR3 bases are TGTGCCAGCAGTGCGATAGCGGGGGCCTACGAGCAGTACTTC.

The V and J genes are TRBV19 and TRBJ2-3; the D gene is possibly TRBD1 (5 bases). V was clipped by 9 bases and J by 6 bases, with 16 bases between them. The CDR3 has 13 residues. CDR1 and CDR2 from the germline V gene are LNHDA and SQIVND (reference sequence). CDR3 protein: CASLSSQGDTQYF. The CDR3 nucleotides read TGTGCCAGCCTCTCTAGTCAGGGCGATACGCAGTATTTT. The full variable domain, rest sourced from reference TRBV19 and TRBJ2-3, is DGGITQSPKYLFRKEGQNVTLSCEQNLNHDAMYWYRQDPGQGLRLIYYSQIVNDFQKGDIAEGYSVSREKKESFPLTVTSAQKNPTAFYLCASLSSQGDTQYFGPGTRLTVL.

The gene calls are TRBV5-1 and TRBJ2-1; 12 positions match TRBD2. Germline-derived CDR1 and CDR2 are SGHRS and YFSETQ. Trimming took 1 base from V and 7 from J; bases not matched to a gene: 12. This CDR3 has 18 residues. CDR3 residues: CASSLTPSGGAAGNEQFF. CDR3 DNA: TGCGCCAGCAGCTTGACGCCTAGCGGGGGGGCCGCGGGGAATGAGCAGTTCTTC.

This clone has only one observation. In DNA form, the CDR3 reads TGCGCCAGCAGCACCAACAGTTACGAGCAGTACTTC. Protein sequence: CASSTNSYEQYF. This chain joins TRBV5-1 and TRBJ2-7; D is ambiguous. There are 12 residues in the CDR3. CDR1 and CDR2 (germline): SGHRS, YFSETQ. V lost 4 bases and J lost 4, with 9 bases in between.

The chain combines TRBV11-2 with TRBJ1-2; 7 bases align to TRBD1. This CDR3 is built from 13 residues. V trimming: 3 bases; J trimming: 3 bases; junction bases outside the gene matches: 1. In germline, CDR1 is SGHAT, CDR2 FQNNGV. CDR3 amino acids: CASSFTGDYGYTF. In DNA form, the CDR3 reads TGTGCCAGCAGCTTTACAGGGGACTATGGCTACACCTTC. The variable domain in full, completed from reference TRBV11-2 and TRBJ1-2, reads EAGVAQSPRYKIIEKRQSVAFWCNPISGHATLYWYQQILGQGPKLLIQFQNNGVVDDSQLPKDRFSAERLKGVDSTLKIQPAKLEDSAVYLCASSFTGDYGYTFGSGTRLTVV.

V and J are TRBV9 and TRBJ1-1; tentative D call: TRBD1 (6 bases). CDR3 length: 14 amino acids. Trimming stripped 4 bases from V and 4 bases from J, with 14 bases between. Germline V gene sequence: CDR1 SGDLS, CDR2 YYNGEE. CDR3 nucleotides: TGTGCCAGCAGCCCTGGGGGGGCCGGCACTGAAGCTTTCTTT. It codes for CASSPGGAGTEAFF. Combining the CDR3 with reference TRBV9 and TRBJ1-1 gives the whole variable domain DSGVTQTPKHLITATGQRVTLRCSPRSGDLSVYWYQQSLDQGLQFLIQYYNGEERAKGNILERFSAQQFPDLHSELNLSSLELGDSALYFCASSPGGAGTEAFFGQGTRLTVV.

The CDR3 coding sequence is TGTGCCTGGAGCCAGCTCGGGGGCTACACCTTC. It is translated as CAWSQLGGYTF. The V and J genes are TRBV30 and TRBJ1-2; D is uncertain. The CDR3 loop spans 11 amino acids. V lost 3 bases to trimming and J lost 8 bases, with 10 bases between them. CDR1 GTSNPN and CDR2 SVGIG come from the germline V gene (reference sequence).

This clone was detected only a few times. This chain links TRBV19 with TRBJ1-1, with a tentative D call TRBD1 (5 bases). This CDR3 contains 14 residues. CDR1 is LNHDA and CDR2 is SQIVND in the germline V gene (reference sequence). Trimming removed 5 bases at V and 1 base at J, with 11 bases between. The CDR3 loop reads CASSPTAWNTEAFF. As DNA, the CDR3 is TGTGCCAGTAGTCCGACAGCATGGAACACTGAAGCTTTCTTT.

Here the CDR3 reads CASSLPHYQPQHF. DNA of the CDR3: TGTGCCAGCAGCTTACCGCACTATCAGCCCCAGCATTTT. This chain links TRBV11-1 with TRBJ1-5; no reliable D call. The V end lost 2 bases, the J end lost 5 bases, and 7 bases lay between the germline ends. CDR3 length equals 13 residues. Germline V CDR1 and CDR2: SGHAT, FQDESV (reference sequence).

The gene calls are TRBV6-1 and TRBJ1-2, with D possibly being TRBD1 (5 bases). Germline V gene sequence: CDR1 MNHNS, CDR2 SASEGT. Trimming took 2 bases from V and 6 from J, leaving 19 bases between them. The CDR3 totals 16 residues. The CDR3, as DNA: TGTGCCAGCAGTGAATCTCATTTCGGCCAGGGAAATGGCTACACCTTC. This encodes CASSESHFGQGNGYTF.

The genes are TRBV11-1 and TRBJ2-7; 12 positions match TRBD2. The CDR3 has 17 residues. In germline, CDR1 is SGHAT, CDR2 FQDESV (reference sequence). The J segment lost 6 bases and the V segment lost 1 base, leaving 10 bases of the junction unmatched. CDR3: CASSLELAGGHLAEQYF. In DNA, the CDR3 is TGTGCCAGCAGCTTAGAACTAGCGGGGGGCCATCTCGCCGAGCAGTACTTC.

The V and J genes are TRBV30 and TRBJ1-2; 11 bases match TRBD1. The CDR3 totals 12 residues. Germline-derived CDR1 and CDR2 are GTSNPN and SVGIG (reference sequence). The V and J ends lost 8 bases and 3 bases, in that order; junction bases with no gene match: 2. The CDR3 region is CARTGGHYGYTF. In nucleotides, the CDR3 is TGTGCCCGGACAGGGGGCCACTATGGCTACACCTTC.

V is TRBV5-4 and J is TRBJ1-2; the D is unclear. V dropped 4 bases and J dropped 4 bases, with 11 bases sitting between them. Germline V gene data show CDR1 as SGHNT and CDR2 as YYREEE (reference sequence). There are 13 residues in the CDR3. Written as DNA, the CDR3 is TGTGCCAGCAGCCCAGACAAGCTCTATGGCTACACCTTC. Encoded protein: CASSPDKLYGYTF.

This clone has just a few counts. This chain uses TRBV19 with TRBJ2-7; TRBD1 agrees at 8 bases. V trimming: 3 bases; J trimming: 3 bases; junction bases outside the gene matches: 4. The CDR3 runs 14 residues. The germline gives CDR1 LNHDA, CDR2 SQIVND (reference sequence). The CDR3 nucleotides read TGTGCCAGTAGTATTGACAGGGGCGACTACGAGCAGTACTTC. Amino acids: CASSIDRGDYEQYF.

The V gene is TRBV11-2, the J gene TRBJ2-5, with 7 bases lining up with TRBD1. There are 15 residues in the CDR3. With 4 bases clipped from V and 0 bases from J, the junction kept 5 bases outside the gene matches. Germline lookup yields CDR1 SGHAT and CDR2 FQNNGV. DNA of the CDR3: TGTGCCAGCAGCTCTCGACAGGGAGACCAAGAGACCCAGTACTTC. The encoded protein is CASSSRQGDQETQYF.

Here the CDR3 reads CASSRDQNTEAFF. The CDR3 nucleotides are TGTGCCAGCAGCCGAGATCAGAACACTGAAGCTTTCTTT. The genes are TRBV7-8 and TRBJ1-1; D not resolved. Germline V gives CDR1 SGHVS, CDR2 FQNEAQ. This CDR3 contains 13 residues. Trimming pared 5 bases from V and 1 base from J, leaving 8 bases between. The variable domain in full, completed from reference TRBV7-8 and TRBJ1-1, reads GAGVSQSPRYKVAKRGQDVALRCDPISGHVSLFWYQQALGQGPEFLTYFQNEAQLDKSGLPSDRFFAERPEGSVSTLKIQRTQQEDSAVYLCASSRDQNTEAFFGQGTRLTVV.

The chain couples TRBV9 to TRBJ1-3; TRBD1 is a possible D gene (5 bases). The CDR3 is 15 amino acids. The germline V gene encodes CDR1 SGDLS and CDR2 YYNGEE. Trimming took off 0 bases at V and 2 bases at J, with 9 bases between the two ends. This chain's CDR3 is CASSVAPGTGNTIYF. The CDR3 DNA sequence: TGTGCCAGCAGCGTAGCTCCAGGGACTGGAAACACCATATATTTT.

This clone was recorded once. This chain connects TRBV2 to TRBJ2-5; 11 bases are a match to TRBD2. Per germline, CDR1 SNHLY and CDR2 FYNNEI. The CDR3 length is 15 residues. Losses at the gene ends were 6 bases for V and 5 bases for J; bases not matched to a gene: 8. CDR3 bases: TGTGCCAGCAGAGAGCTAGCGGGGGGTGGGGAGACCCAGTACTTC. The encoded protein is CASRELAGGGETQYF.

The chain links TRBV30 to TRBJ1-1; D uncertain. V was pared by 2 bases and J by 0 bases, with 13 bases between. The CDR3 is 15 amino acids. Looked up from germline, CDR1 is GTSNPN and CDR2 is SVGIG (reference sequence). This chain's CDR3 is CAWSTHLTLNTEAFF. In DNA, the CDR3 is TGTGCCTGGAGTACCCATCTCACATTGAACACTGAAGCTTTCTTT.

The J gene is TRBJ1-2, the V gene TRBV7-8, with 9 positions matching TRBD1. CDR3 length: 17 amino acids. The V and J ends lost 4 bases and 8 bases, in that order; junction bases with no gene match: 17. Germline V gene sequence: CDR1 SGHVS, CDR2 FQNEAQ. The CDR3 loop reads CASSSTGTGTLGVGYTF. The CDR3 nucleotides are TGTGCCAGCAGCTCGACCGGGACAGGGACTCTCGGCGTGGGCTACACCTTC.